The rows below give T cell receptor beta chains drawn from one sample of a study of early T cells in non-severe SARS-CoV-2 infection. TCRdb reanalysed the 5' RACE reads using MiXCR and keeps one entry per CDR3 protein. The repertoire holds 80,000 to 100,000 distinct CDR3 sequences, 9% to 15% seen once, with over 6.5% in the top ten. Source material: whole blood. These receptors came from an adult who was a healthcare worker with PCR-confirmed SARS-CoV-2 infection or an uninfected control (not recorded which). CDR3s include the opening cysteine and the closing phenylalanine or tryptophan. The order of the fields is D gene, clone size, J gene, V gene, CDR3 DNA, CDR3 protein. The D gene is left open where the match is weak. Clone sizes are given selectively: once, few, many, or a class where the clone is expanded.

>-|many|TRBJ1-6|TRBV10-3
TGTGCCATCAGGACGGACCGCACACCCCTCCACTTT
CAIRTDRTPLHF
>-|-|TRBJ1-2|TRBV30
TGTGCCTGGAGTGGGGGCAACTATGGCTACACCTTC
CAWSGGNYGYTF
>-|few|TRBJ2-3|TRBV9
TGTGCCAGCAGCGTTCAGAGTAGCACAGATACGCAGTATTTT
CASSVQSSTDTQYF
>TRBD2|many|TRBJ2-7|TRBV6-5
TGTGCCAGCAGTTACTCCCGCGGGAGGGCTATTAGAGGCGAGCAGTACTTC
CASSYSRGRAIRGEQYF
>-|-|TRBJ2-2|TRBV19
TGTGCCAGTAGTATAGGAGGCGCTACCGGGGAGCTGTTTTTT
CASSIGGATGELFF
>-|many|TRBJ2-7|TRBV7-9
TGTGCCAGCAGCCCGGGGGACGGGGTCACCTACGAGCAGTACTTC
CASSPGDGVTYEQYF
>-|-|TRBJ2-1|TRBV5-5
TGTGCCAGCAGCTCCCCTAGGACCATGCGGGATGAGCAGTTCTTC
CASSSPRTMRDEQFF
>-|many|TRBJ2-5|TRBV5-4
TGTGCCAGCAGCTTCCCGGGGGAAGAGACCCAGTACTTC
CASSFPGEETQYF
>TRBD2|few|TRBJ2-5|TRBV20-1
TGCAGTGCTAGAGAGGCTAGCGGGAGAGAGACCCAGTACTTC
CSAREASGRETQYF
>-|-|TRBJ2-2|TRBV7-2
TGTGCCAGCAGCCCTGGAGGGAGGAACACCGGGGAGCTGTTTTTT
CASSPGGRNTGELFF
>TRBD1|-|TRBJ2-5|TRBV20-1
TGCAGTGCTAGAGATCACCAGGGGGCGCAAGAGACCCAGTACTTC
CSARDHQGAQETQYF
>-|few|TRBJ2-1|TRBV10-3
TGTGCCATCAAGGGGTTCAGGGTGAGCAATGAGCAGTTCTTC
CAIKGFRVSNEQFF
>TRBD1|-|TRBJ2-7|TRBV12-3/TRBV12-4
TGTGCCAGCATGAACAGGGGTCGGGAGCAGTACTTC
CASMNRGREQYF
>TRBD2|few|TRBJ2-7|TRBV20-1
TGCAGTGCGGGGAGGGAGGCCCGGCAGTACTTC
CSAGREARQYF
>TRBD1|few|TRBJ2-7|TRBV5-4
TGTGTCAGCGGACAGGGGGCCGCCAAAAGGGAAGAGCAGTACTTC
CVSGQGAAKREEQYF
>TRBD2|-|TRBJ2-7|TRBV20-1
TGCAGTGCTAGAAGGGGGACTAGCGGCTACGAGCAGTACTTC
CSARRGTSGYEQYF
>TRBD2|few|TRBJ2-1|TRBV12-5
TGTGCTAGTGGTCCAGAGCGGGAGGGGACTTGGTGGAATGAGCAGTTCTTC
CASGPEREGTWWNEQFF
>-|many|TRBJ2-2|TRBV11-3
TGTGCCAGCAGCTTTAGCGGGAACACCGGGGAGCTGTTTTTT
CASSFSGNTGELFF
>-|few|TRBJ2-1|TRBV12-3/TRBV12-4
TGTGCCAGCAGCGGGACCTACAATGAGCAGTTCTTC
CASSGTYNEQFF
>TRBD1|once|TRBJ2-7|TRBV5-5
TGTGCCAGCAGCTTGTTTGACAGGGCCTACGAGCAGTACTTC
CASSLFDRAYEQYF
>-|many|TRBJ2-1|TRBV9
TGTGCCAGCAGCGTAGGATCGCAGGGATCCTACAATGAGCAGTTCTTC
CASSVGSQGSYNEQFF
>TRBD2|-|TRBJ2-1|TRBV20-1
TGCAGTGCCCCCGGGGTACTAGCGGGTCGGGAGCAGTTCTTC
CSAPGVLAGREQFF
>TRBD2|-|TRBJ2-1|TRBV11-2
TGTGCCAGCAGCCAAACTAGCGGGTTATACAATGAGCAGTTCTTC
CASSQTSGLYNEQFF
>-|few|TRBJ2-1|TRBV2
TGTGCCAGCGCTTGGGACCGCGGCGGTGAGCAGTTCTTC
CASAWDRGGEQFF
>TRBD1|few|TRBJ2-7|TRBV10-3
TGTGCCATCAGCTCCGACAGGGTCTCCTACGAGCAGTACTTC
CAISSDRVSYEQYF
>-|once|TRBJ1-1|TRBV3-2
TGTGCCAGCAGCCAAGGAAGTAAGGCGGTTCAAGGTAGCACTGAAGCTTTCTTT
CASSQGSKAVQGSTEAFF
>-|-|TRBJ1-5|TRBV18
TGTGCCAGCTCGGCTGGAAGGGATCAGCCCCAGCATTTT
CASSAGRDQPQHF
>TRBD1|many|TRBJ1-5|TRBV30
TGTGCCTGTCAGGGGGCCGGCAATCAGCCCCAGCATTTT
CACQGAGNQPQHF
>-|-|TRBJ2-3|TRBV7-2
TGTGCCAGCAGCTTATTATCGTGGGCGGCCCCAGGCACAGATACGCAGTATTTT
CASSLLSWAAPGTDTQYF
>-|once|TRBJ2-1|TRBV29-1
TGCAGCGTTGAAATCTGGTCGGGTGGCAATGAGCAGTTCTTC
CSVEIWSGGNEQFF
>TRBD1|-|TRBJ2-7|TRBV3-1
TGTGCCAGCAGCCAAGGTATAGGACAGGCCTACGAGCAGTACTTC
CASSQGIGQAYEQYF
>TRBD1|-|TRBJ2-3|TRBV10-3
TGTGCCATCAGTACAGGGGCCACAGATACGCAGTATTTT
CAISTGATDTQYF
>-|many|TRBJ2-3|TRBV5-1
TGCGCCAGCAGCTTGGGTACGGGATCTAGCACAGATACGCAGTATTTT
CASSLGTGSSTDTQYF